This TCR beta chain was sequenced in a study of human T cells and chemical hapten exposure. Study-wide results and limits: Sensitization with DPC brought no change to TCRs above 1 in 1000 in frequency.

This sample's time point: healthy volunteer bleed at 6 weeks. Unseparated into fractions, whole blood served as the source from which total RNA was extracted. Germline V gene data show CDR1 as PRHDT and CDR2 as FYEKMQ (reference sequence). The CDR3 totals 12 residues. Trimming cost V 3 bases and J 7 bases, with 7 bases left between them. This clonotype was detected many times. Its antigen is as yet unknown. The study's library attached unique molecular identifiers to single cDNA molecules. TCRdb analysed the RACE reads with MiXCR anew, one entry per CDR3 protein. Of around 80,000 distinct CDR3 sequences detected, under 10% appear once; the ten largest clones hold more than 1.5%.

The V gene is TRBV13, the J gene TRBJ1-5; no clear D. The sequenced material came from whole blood. The sequence was collected from a male donor in good health. Some clones in this sample may be carry-over from other donors' samples. CDR3 loop: CASSLGRQPQHF. The CDR3 region has the DNA TGTGCCAGCAGCTTGGGTCGGCAGCCCCAGCATTTT.